The entry below describes one TCR beta chain. This sample is part of a study of T cells after yellow fever vaccination. TCRdb passed the 5' RACE reads through MiXCR, listing each CDR3 protein once. The sample has tens of thousands of distinct CDR3 sequences; around 6.9% are singletons. V was clipped by 3 bases and J by 10 bases; unmatched bases: 8. Germline CDR1 and CDR2: SGHNT and YYREEE (reference sequence). The CDR3 totals 15 residues. The source material was CD8+ T cells sorted from PBMCs, sampled about 5 days after the first yellow fever vaccination. The chain couples TRBV5-4 to TRBJ1-6; TRBD1 aligns across 9 bases. The sequence was obtained from a man between 18 and 35 years old who received the YFV17D yellow fever vaccine. CDR3 bases: TGTGCCAGCAGCTCCAACAGGGGGCTTAACTCACCCCTCCACTTT. It encodes CASSSNRGLNSPLHF.